The rows below give T cell receptor beta chains drawn from one sample of a study of blood T cell repertoires in COVID-19. The repertoire was sequenced with immunoSEQ multiplex PCR; TCRdb's copy has only in-frame clones and lacks some. The sample has roughly 150,000 clones, about 90% seen once. Sequencing input: peripheral blood. All receptors derive from an elderly man with acute or convalescent COVID-19. The CDR3 runs from the conserved cysteine through the conserved F or W. The order of the fields is V gene, D gene, J gene, clone size, CDR3 protein, CDR3 DNA. The D gene is left open where the match is weak. Expanded clones get a size class; other rows say once, few or many, or leave the size out.

TRBV7-2,-,TRBJ1-1,-,CASSQTNRVNTEAFF,TGTGCCAGCAGCCAAACGAACAGGGTGAACACTGAAGCTTTCTTT
TRBV6-5,-,TRBJ1-6,-,CASSYLQGNSPLHF,TGTGCCAGCAGTTACCTACAGGGAAATTCACCCCTCCACTTT
TRBV3-1/TRBV3-2,-,TRBJ2-7,-,CASSHAPGSYEQYF,TGTGCCAGCAGCCACGCTCCGGGGTCGTACGAGCAGTACTTC
TRBV2,-,TRBJ2-1,-,CASSLGSGAYNEQFF,TGTGCCAGCAGTTTGGGGTCGGGAGCCTACAATGAGCAGTTCTTC
TRBV30,TRBD1,TRBJ1-3,-,CAWSDYPEGTGTGNTIYF,TGTGCCTGGAGTGACTACCCCGAAGGGACAGGGACTGGAAACACCATATATTTT
TRBV21-1,-,TRBJ2-2,-,CASSFRGELHTGELFF,TGTGCCAGCAGCTTCAGGGGGGAACTTCACACCGGGGAGCTGTTTTTT
TRBV5-1,TRBD1,TRBJ2-5,-,CASSLLQGGQETQYF,TGCGCCAGCAGCTTGTTACAGGGGGGACAAGAGACCCAGTACTTC
TRBV28,-,TRBJ2-7,once,CASSLPFGFGYEQYF,TGTGCCAGCAGTTTACCGTTCGGGTTTGGCTACGAGCAGTACTTC
TRBV14,TRBD1,TRBJ1-2,-,CASSQDRGNYGYTF,TGTGCCAGCAGCCAAGACAGGGGGAACTATGGCTACACCTTC
TRBV28,-,TRBJ1-1,-,CASSFGGRGAYTEAFF,TGTGCCAGCAGTTTCGGGGGGCGCGGGGCGTACACTGAAGCTTTCTTT
TRBV6-4,-,TRBJ2-2,-,CASSSVFGGELFF,TGTGCCAGCAGTTCGGTTTTCGGCGGGGAGCTGTTTTTT
TRBV12-3/TRBV12-4,-,TRBJ2-3,-,CASSLPGTDTQYF,TGTGCCAGCAGTTTACCAGGGACAGATACGCAGTATTTT
TRBV3-1/TRBV3-2,-,TRBJ1-1,-,CASSQARVVTEAFF,TGTGCCAGCAGCCAAGCCAGGGTGGTCACTGAAGCTTTCTTT
TRBV18,-,TRBJ1-2,once,CASSPIGPTAYGYTF,TGTGCCAGCTCACCCATCGGACCGACAGCCTATGGCTACACCTTC
TRBV7-2,-,TRBJ2-7,once,CASSLGLADYEQYF,TGTGCCAGCAGCTTAGGCCTTGCGGATTACGAGCAGTACTTC
TRBV18,-,TRBJ2-7,-,CASSPIYSGNTVSRGYEQYF,TGTGCCAGCTCACCAATCTATTCGGGGAATACAGTCTCGAGGGGGTACGAGCAGTACTTC
TRBV27,-,TRBJ2-7,-,CASRSWQSDYYEQYF,TGTGCCAGCAGGAGTTGGCAGTCCGACTACTACGAGCAGTACTTC
TRBV6-5,TRBD2,TRBJ2-2,-,CASSYEAGPFRELFF,TGTGCCAGCAGTTACGAAGCGGGACCTTTCCGGGAGCTGTTTTTT
TRBV11-2,TRBD1,TRBJ2-7,-,CASSLGQGREQYF,TGTGCCAGCAGCTTGGGACAGGGTCGCGAGCAGTACTTC
TRBV9,-,TRBJ2-3,-,CASSVGDTDTQYF,TGTGCCAGCAGCGTCGGGGACACAGATACGCAGTATTTT
TRBV4-1,TRBD2,TRBJ2-3,-,CASSQDAGVTDTQYF,TGCGCCAGCAGCCAAGATGCGGGGGTCACAGATACGCAGTATTTT
TRBV3-1/TRBV3-2,TRBD1,TRBJ2-5,once,CASSLWTGAQTQYF,TGTGCCAGCAGCCTATGGACAGGGGCACAGACCCAGTACTTC
TRBV5-1,-,TRBJ2-1,few,CASSHGGGVDNEQFF,TGCGCCAGCAGCCATGGAGGAGGGGTGGACAATGAGCAGTTCTTC
TRBV30,-,TRBJ1-3,many,CAWSGGGAYGNTIYF,TGTGCCTGGAGTGGGGGAGGGGCATATGGAAACACCATATATTTT
TRBV3-1/TRBV3-2,TRBD1,TRBJ1-6,-,CASSPGQGLGSPLHF,TGTGCCAGCAGCCCTGGACAGGGTCTGGGCTCACCCCTCCACTTT
TRBV7-2,-,TRBJ2-5,-,CASSLRGLFGETQYF,TGTGCCAGCAGCTTAAGGGGGTTGTTCGGGGAGACCCAGTACTTC
TRBV28,-,TRBJ2-2,-,CASSLIHRAGELFF,TGTGCCAGCAGTTTGATTCACAGGGCCGGGGAGCTGTTTTTT
TRBV19,-,TRBJ1-2,-,CASSMDIFYGYTF,TGTGCCAGTAGTATGGACATTTTCTATGGCTACACCTTC
TRBV6-2/TRBV6-3,TRBD1,TRBJ1-5,-,CASSYQGGNQPQHF,TGTGCCAGCAGTTACCAGGGGGGCAATCAGCCCCAGCATTTT
TRBV12-3/TRBV12-4,-,TRBJ2-6,-,CASSIAGANVLTF,TGTGCCAGCAGTATCGCTGGGGCCAACGTCCTGACTTTC
TRBV3-1/TRBV3-2,-,TRBJ1-2,-,CASSQGARGYGYTF,TGTGCCAGCAGCCAGGGGGCCAGAGGCTATGGCTACACCTTC
TRBV3-1/TRBV3-2,-,TRBJ1-5,-,CASSQDQGYNQPQHF,TGTGCCAGCAGCCAAGATCAGGGTTACAATCAGCCCCAGCATTTT
TRBV2,-,TRBJ1-5,few,CASRGGQSNQPQHF,TGTGCCAGCAGGGGAGGACAAAGCAATCAGCCCCAGCATTTT
TRBV19,TRBD1,TRBJ2-1,-,CASSERGTGGINEQFF,TGTGCCAGTAGCGAACGTGGGACAGGGGGCATTAATGAGCAGTTCTTC
TRBV24-1,-,TRBJ2-1,-,CATSGFQSFSYNEQFF,TGTGCCACCAGTGGATTCCAGTCCTTCTCCTACAATGAGCAGTTCTTC
TRBV14,TRBD2,TRBJ2-7,once,CASSQGISGKYEQYF,TGTGCCAGCAGCCAAGGTATTAGCGGGAAATACGAGCAGTACTTC
TRBV28,TRBD1,TRBJ2-1,few,CASSAFLTGVYNEQFF,TGTGCCAGCAGTGCCTTCCTGACAGGGGTCTACAATGAGCAGTTCTTC
TRBV19,-,TRBJ2-6,-,CASREVGTTYSGANVLTF,TGTGCCAGTAGGGAGGTGGGGACAACGTACTCTGGGGCCAACGTCCTGACTTTC
TRBV4-1,TRBD2,TRBJ2-4,-,CASSLSVGGDIQYF,TGCGCCAGCAGCCTATCGGTCGGGGGGGACATTCAGTACTTC
TRBV11-3,-,TRBJ1-1,-,CASSKGDSHTEAFF,TGTGCCAGCAGCAAAGGGGATTCACACACTGAAGCTTTCTTT
TRBV2,TRBD1,TRBJ1-3,once,CASSVSDRGNTIYF,TGTGCCAGCAGTGTTAGTGACAGGGGGAACACCATATATTTT
TRBV5-6,-,TRBJ1-5,-,CASSLSGPSGNQPQHF,TGTGCCAGCAGCTTGAGTGGGCCCTCGGGCAATCAGCCCCAGCATTTT
TRBV30,-,TRBJ1-2,once,CAWRNRGGGYTF,TGTGCCTGGAGGAATAGGGGAGGTGGCTACACCTTC
TRBV9,-,TRBJ2-3,once,CASSGPRPGGAQYF,TGTGCCAGCAGCGGCCCCCGTCCAGGAGGGGCGCAGTATTTT
TRBV2,-,TRBJ2-7,-,CASSVSSYEQYF,TGTGCCAGCAGTGTGAGCTCCTACGAGCAGTACTTC
TRBV23-1,TRBD1,TRBJ2-7,once,CASSHRQGSSYEQYF,TGCGCCAGCAGTCACCGACAGGGGAGCTCCTACGAGCAGTACTTC
TRBV15,-,TRBJ1-6,-,CATSRVWGADSPLHF,TGTGCCACCAGCAGAGTTTGGGGCGCGGATTCACCCCTCCACTTT
TRBV2,-,TRBJ2-1,-,CASSYLGQLSEQFF,TGTGCCAGCAGTTATTTGGGCCAGTTGAGTGAGCAGTTCTTC
TRBV11-3,TRBD1,TRBJ2-1,once,CASSSKFGTGGNEQFF,TGTGCCAGCAGCTCCAAGTTTGGGACAGGGGGCAATGAGCAGTTCTTC
TRBV2,-,TRBJ1-4,-,CASSEQAATNEKLFF,TGTGCCAGCAGTGAGCAGGCAGCAACTAATGAAAAACTGTTTTTT